This T cell receptor (beta chain) was recovered during a study of control samples from healthy donors and cancer patients. J gave up 3 bases and V 0 bases, and 3 bases lay outside the gene matches. Looked up from germline, CDR1 is SGHRS and CDR2 is YFSETQ. This CDR3 comprises 15 residues. Sequencing was performed with immunoSEQ multiplex PCR; in TCRdb, only in-frame clones are kept and a portion is missing. The sample holds 150,000 or so clones, approximately 93% seen once. A word on this clone: Other DNA sequences from this sample encode an identical CDR3 as well.

The TCR was taken from a man in his fifties in good health. Sequenced material: blood. This sequence joins TRBV5-1 and TRBJ2-1; 7 bases are a match to TRBD2. CDR3 bases: TGCGCCAGCAGCTTGGAGGCGGGAGTCTACAATGAGCAGTTCTTC. Residues: CASSLEAGVYNEQFF. Full variable domain (remainder filled in from reference TRBV5-1 and TRBJ2-1): KAGVTQTPRYLIKTRGQQVTLSCSPISGHRSVSWYQQTPGQGLQFLFEYFSETQRNKGNFPGRFSGRQFSNSRSEMNVSTLELGDSALYLCASSLEAGVYNEQFFGPGTRLTVL.